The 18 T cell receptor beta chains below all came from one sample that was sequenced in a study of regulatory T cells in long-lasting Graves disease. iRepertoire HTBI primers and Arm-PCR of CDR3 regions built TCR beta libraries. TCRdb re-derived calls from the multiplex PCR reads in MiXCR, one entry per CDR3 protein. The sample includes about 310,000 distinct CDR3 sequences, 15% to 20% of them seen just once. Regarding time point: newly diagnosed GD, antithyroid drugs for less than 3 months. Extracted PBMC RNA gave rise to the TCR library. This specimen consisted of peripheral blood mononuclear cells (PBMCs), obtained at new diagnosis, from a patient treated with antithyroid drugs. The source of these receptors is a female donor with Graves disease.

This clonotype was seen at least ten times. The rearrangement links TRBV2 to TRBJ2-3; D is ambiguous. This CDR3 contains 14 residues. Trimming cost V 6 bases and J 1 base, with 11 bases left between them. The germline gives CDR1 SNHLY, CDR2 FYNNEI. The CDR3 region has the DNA TGTGCCAGCAGGTCTTACTGGGGCACAGATACGCAGTATTTT. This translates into CASRSYWGTDTQYF.

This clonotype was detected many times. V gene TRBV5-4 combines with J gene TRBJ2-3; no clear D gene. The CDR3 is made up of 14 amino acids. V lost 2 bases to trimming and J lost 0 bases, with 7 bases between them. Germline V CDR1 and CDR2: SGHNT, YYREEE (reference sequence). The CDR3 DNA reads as TGTGCCAGCAGCTTAATTGAGAGCACAGATACGCAGTATTTT. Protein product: CASSLIESTDTQYF. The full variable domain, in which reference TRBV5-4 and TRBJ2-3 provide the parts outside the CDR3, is ETGVTQSPTHLIKTRGQQVTLRCSSQSGHNTVSWYQQALGQGPQFIFQYYREEENGRGNFPPRFSGLQFPNYSSELNVNALELDDSALYLCASSLIESTDTQYFGPGTRLTVL.

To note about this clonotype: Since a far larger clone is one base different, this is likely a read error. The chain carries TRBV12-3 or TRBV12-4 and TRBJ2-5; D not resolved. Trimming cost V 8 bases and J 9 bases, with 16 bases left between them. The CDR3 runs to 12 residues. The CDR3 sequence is CASCPLWSPQYF. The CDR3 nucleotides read TGTGCCAGCTGCCCTTTATGGTCACCCCAGTACTTC.

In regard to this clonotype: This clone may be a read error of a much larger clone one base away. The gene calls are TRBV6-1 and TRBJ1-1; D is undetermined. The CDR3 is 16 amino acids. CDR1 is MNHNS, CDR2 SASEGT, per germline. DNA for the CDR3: TGTGCCAGCAGTCCACGCCAGAGGGCCCTGAACACTGAAGCTTCCTTT. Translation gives CASSPRQRALNTEASF.

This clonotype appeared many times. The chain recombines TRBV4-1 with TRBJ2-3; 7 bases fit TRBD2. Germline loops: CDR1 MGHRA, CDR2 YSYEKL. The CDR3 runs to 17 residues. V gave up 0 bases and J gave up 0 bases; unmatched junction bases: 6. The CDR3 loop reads CASSQERASGSTDTQYF. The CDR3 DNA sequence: TGCGCCAGCAGCCAAGAACGTGCTAGCGGTAGCACAGATACGCAGTATTTT.

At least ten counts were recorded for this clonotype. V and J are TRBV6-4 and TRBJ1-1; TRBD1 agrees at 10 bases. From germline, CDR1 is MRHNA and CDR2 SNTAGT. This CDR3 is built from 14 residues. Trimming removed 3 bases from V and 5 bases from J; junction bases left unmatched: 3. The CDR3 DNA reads TGTGCCAGCAGTGATTCGGACAGGGGGACTGAAGCTTTCTTT. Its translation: CASSDSDRGTEAFF.

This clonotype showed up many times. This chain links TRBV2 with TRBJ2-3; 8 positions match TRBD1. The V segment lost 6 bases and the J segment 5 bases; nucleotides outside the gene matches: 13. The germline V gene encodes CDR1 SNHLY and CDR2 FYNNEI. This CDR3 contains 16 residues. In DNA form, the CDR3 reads TGTGCCAGCAGGGGTAGACAGGGGTCTCGACAAGATACGCAGTATTTT. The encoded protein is CASRGRQGSRQDTQYF.

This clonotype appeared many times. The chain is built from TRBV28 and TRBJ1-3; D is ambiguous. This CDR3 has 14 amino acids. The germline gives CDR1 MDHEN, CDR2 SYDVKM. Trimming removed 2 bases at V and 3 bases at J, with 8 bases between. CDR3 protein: CASSLLVDGNTIYF. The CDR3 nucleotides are TGTGCCAGCAGTTTACTCGTTGATGGAAACACCATATATTTT.

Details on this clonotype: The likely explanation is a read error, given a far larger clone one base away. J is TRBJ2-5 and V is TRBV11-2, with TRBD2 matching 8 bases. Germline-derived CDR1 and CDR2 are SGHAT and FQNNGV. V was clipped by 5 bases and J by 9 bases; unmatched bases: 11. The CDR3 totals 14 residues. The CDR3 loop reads CASSPGGTREAQYF. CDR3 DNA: TGTGCCAGCAGCCCAGGCGGGACTAGGGAGGCCCAGTACTTC.

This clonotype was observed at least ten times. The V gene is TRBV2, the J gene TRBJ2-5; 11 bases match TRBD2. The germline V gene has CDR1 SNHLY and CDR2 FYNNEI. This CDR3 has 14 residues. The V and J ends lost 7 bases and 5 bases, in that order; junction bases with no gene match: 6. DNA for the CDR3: TGTGCCAGCACCCGACTAGCGGGAAGGGAGACCCAGTACTTC. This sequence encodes CASTRLAGRETQYF.

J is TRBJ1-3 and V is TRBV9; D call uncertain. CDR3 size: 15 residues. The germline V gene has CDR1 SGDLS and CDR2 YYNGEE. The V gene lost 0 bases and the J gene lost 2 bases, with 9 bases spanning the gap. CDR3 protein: CASSVAVNPGNTIYF. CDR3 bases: TGTGCCAGCAGCGTAGCGGTAAATCCTGGAAACACCATATATTTT.

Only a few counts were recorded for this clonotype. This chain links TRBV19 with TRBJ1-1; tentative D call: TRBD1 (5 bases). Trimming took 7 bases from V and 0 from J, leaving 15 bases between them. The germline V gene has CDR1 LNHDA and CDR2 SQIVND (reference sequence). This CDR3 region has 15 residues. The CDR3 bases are TGTGCCAGTATCCCACAGGCAGGCTTGAACACTGAAGCTTTCTTT. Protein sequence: CASIPQAGLNTEAFF.

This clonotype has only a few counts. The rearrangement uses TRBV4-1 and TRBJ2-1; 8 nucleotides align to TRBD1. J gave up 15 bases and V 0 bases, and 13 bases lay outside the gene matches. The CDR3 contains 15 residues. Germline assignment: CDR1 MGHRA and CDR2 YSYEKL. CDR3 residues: CASSQETGGWGSLFF. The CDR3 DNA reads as TGCGCCAGCAGCCAAGAAACAGGGGGTTGGGGATCCTTGTTCTTC.

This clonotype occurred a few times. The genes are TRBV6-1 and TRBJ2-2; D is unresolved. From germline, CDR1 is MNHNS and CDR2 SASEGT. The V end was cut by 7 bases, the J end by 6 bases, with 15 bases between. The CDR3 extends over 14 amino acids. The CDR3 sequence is CASNTWGLPGELFF. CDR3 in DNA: TGTGCCAGCAACACGTGGGGTCTTCCCGGGGAGCTGTTTTTT.

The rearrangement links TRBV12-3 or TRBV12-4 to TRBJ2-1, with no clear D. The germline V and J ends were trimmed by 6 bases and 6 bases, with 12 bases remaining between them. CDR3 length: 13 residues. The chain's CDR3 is CASRELFSNEQFF. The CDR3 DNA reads TGTGCCAGCAGAGAACTCTTTTCCAATGAGCAGTTCTTC.

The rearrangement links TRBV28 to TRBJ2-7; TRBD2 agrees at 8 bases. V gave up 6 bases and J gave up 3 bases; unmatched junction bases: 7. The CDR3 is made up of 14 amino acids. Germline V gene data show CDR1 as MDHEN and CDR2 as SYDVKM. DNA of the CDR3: TGTGCCAGCAGCCGTTCGGGGGGGAGCTACGAGCAGTACTTC. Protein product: CASSRSGGSYEQYF.

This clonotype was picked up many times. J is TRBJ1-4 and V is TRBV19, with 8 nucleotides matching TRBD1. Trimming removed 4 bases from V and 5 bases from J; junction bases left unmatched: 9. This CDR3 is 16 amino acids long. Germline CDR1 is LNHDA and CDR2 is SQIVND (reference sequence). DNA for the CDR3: TGTGCCAGTAGTAGGAATGACAGGGGTCCGAATGAAAAACTGTTTTTT. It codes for CASSRNDRGPNEKLFF.

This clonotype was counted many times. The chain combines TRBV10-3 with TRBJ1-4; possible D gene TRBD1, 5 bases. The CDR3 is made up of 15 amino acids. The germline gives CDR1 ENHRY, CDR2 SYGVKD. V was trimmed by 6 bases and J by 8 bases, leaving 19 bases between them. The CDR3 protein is CAISPWEGIGEKLFF. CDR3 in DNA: TGTGCCATCAGCCCCTGGGAGGGGATTGGAGAAAAACTGTTTTTT.